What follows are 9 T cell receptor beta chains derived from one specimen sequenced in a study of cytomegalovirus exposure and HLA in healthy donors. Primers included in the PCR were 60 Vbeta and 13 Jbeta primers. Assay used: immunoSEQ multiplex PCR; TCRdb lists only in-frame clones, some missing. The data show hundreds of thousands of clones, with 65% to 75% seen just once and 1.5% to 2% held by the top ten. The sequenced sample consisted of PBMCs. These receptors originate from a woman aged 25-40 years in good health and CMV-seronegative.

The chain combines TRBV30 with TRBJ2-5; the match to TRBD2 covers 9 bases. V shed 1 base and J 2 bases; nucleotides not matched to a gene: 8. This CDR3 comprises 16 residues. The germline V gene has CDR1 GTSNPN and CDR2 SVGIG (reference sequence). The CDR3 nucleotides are TGTGCCTGGAGTGACTTTAGCGGGGGATTTCAAGAGACCCAGTACTTC. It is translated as CAWSDFSGGFQETQYF.

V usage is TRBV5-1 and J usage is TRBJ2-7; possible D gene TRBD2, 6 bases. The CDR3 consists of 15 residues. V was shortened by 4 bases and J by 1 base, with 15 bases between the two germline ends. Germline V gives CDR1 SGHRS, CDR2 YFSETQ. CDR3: CASSLRSSDSYEQYF. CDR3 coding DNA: TGCGCCAGCAGCCTTCGGTCTAGCGATTCCTACGAGCAGTACTTC.

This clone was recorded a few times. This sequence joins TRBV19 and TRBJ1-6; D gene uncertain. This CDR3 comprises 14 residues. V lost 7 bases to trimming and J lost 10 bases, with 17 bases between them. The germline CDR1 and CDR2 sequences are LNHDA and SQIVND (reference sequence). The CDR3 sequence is CASTSYSGRSPLHF. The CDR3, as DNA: TGTGCCAGTACCTCCTACAGCGGGCGGTCACCCCTCCACTTT.

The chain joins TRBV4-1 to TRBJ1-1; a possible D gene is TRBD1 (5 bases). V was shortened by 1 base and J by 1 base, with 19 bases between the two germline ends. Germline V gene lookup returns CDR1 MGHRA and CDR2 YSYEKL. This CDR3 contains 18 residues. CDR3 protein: CASSQVILTGTTNTEAFF. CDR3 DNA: TGCGCCAGCAGCCAAGTCATCCTAACAGGAACCACGAACACTGAAGCTTTCTTT.

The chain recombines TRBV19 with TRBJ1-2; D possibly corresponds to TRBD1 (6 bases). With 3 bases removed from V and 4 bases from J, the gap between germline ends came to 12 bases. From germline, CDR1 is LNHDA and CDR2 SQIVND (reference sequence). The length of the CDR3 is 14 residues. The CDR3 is CASSMTGTTYGYTF. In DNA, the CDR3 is TGTGCCAGTAGTATGACAGGTACTACCTATGGCTACACCTTC.

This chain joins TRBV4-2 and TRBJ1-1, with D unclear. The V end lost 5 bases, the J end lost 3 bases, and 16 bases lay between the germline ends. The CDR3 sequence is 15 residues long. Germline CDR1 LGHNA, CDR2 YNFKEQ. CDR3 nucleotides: TGTGCCAGCAGCTTGGTTGAGGCAGATGACACTGAAGCTTTCTTT. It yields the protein CASSLVEADDTEAFF.

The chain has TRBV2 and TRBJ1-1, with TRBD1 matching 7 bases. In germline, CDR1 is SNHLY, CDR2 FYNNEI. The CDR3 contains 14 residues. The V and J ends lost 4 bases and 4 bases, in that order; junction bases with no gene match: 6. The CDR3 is CASSGQGLGTEAFF. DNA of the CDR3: TGTGCCAGCAGTGGACAGGGTTTGGGCACTGAAGCTTTCTTT.

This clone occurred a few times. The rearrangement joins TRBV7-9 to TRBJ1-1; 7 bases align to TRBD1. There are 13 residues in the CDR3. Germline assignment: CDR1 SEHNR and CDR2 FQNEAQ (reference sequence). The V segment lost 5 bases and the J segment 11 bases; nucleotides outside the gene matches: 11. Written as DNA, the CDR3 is TGTGCCAGCAGCCAAGACAGGGAGAGGTACGCTTTCTTT. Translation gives CASSQDRERYAFF.

This chain's CDR3 is CASSARDRGDEQYF. As DNA, the CDR3 is TGTGCCAGCAGTGCCCGGGACAGGGGAGACGAGCAGTACTTC. The chain carries TRBV11-2 and TRBJ2-7; 10 bases align to TRBD1. The CDR3 contains 14 residues. CDR1 and CDR2 (germline): SGHAT, FQNNGV. The trim removed 6 bases at V and 5 bases at J, leaving 7 bases unmatched.